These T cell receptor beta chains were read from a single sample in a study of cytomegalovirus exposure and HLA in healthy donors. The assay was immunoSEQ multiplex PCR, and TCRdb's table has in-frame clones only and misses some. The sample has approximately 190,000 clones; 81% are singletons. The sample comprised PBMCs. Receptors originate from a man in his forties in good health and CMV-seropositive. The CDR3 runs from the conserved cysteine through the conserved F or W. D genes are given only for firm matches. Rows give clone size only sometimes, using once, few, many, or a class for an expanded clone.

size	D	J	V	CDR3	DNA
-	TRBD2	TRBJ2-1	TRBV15	CATSKLASEQFF	TGTGCCACCAGCAAACTAGCGAGTGAGCAGTTCTTC
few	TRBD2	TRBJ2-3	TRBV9	CASSVEPSGGAYTDTQYF	TGTGCCAGCAGCGTAGAGCCTTCGGGAGGGGCGTACACAGATACGCAGTATTTT
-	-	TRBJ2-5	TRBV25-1	CASSELRGGIDQYF	TGTGCCAGCAGTGAACTGAGGGGGGGCATTGACCAGTACTTC
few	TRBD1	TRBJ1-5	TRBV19	CASSLTGDDQPQHF	TGTGCCAGTAGCCTGACAGGGGACGATCAGCCCCAGCATTTT
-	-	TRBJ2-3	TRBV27	CASSLRGRFTDTQYF	TGTGCCAGCAGTTTACGGGGGAGGTTTACAGATACGCAGTATTTT
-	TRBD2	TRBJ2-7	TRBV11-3	CASSPGGYEQYF	TGTGCCAGCAGCCCGGGGGGCTACGAGCAGTACTTC
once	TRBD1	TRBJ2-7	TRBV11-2	CASSARGLASYEQYF	TGTGCCAGCAGCGCAAGGGGGCTTGCCTCCTACGAGCAGTACTTC
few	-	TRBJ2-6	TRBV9	CASSVAPETAKFSGANVLTF	TGTGCCAGCAGCGTAGCCCCCGAGACAGCGAAGTTCTCTGGGGCCAACGTCCTGACTTTC
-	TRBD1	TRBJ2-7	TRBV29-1	CSVPGQGVYEQYF	TGCAGCGTTCCGGGACAGGGGGTTTACGAGCAGTACTTC
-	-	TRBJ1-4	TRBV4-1	CASSQGTATNEKLFF	TGCGCCAGCAGCCAAGGGACAGCAACTAATGAAAAACTGTTTTTT
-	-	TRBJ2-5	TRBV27	CASSSLGGRDQETQYF	TGTGCCAGCAGTTCGCTGGGGGGTAGGGATCAAGAGACCCAGTACTTC
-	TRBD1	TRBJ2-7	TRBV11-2	CASSAGTGLNEQYF	TGTGCCAGCAGCGCAGGGACAGGGCTCAACGAGCAGTACTTC
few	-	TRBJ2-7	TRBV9	CASSVDVGAYEQYF	TGTGCCAGCAGCGTAGACGTGGGAGCGTACGAGCAGTACTTC
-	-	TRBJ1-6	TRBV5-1	CASSLTVSSYNSPLHF	TGCGCCAGCAGCCTGACAGTGAGCTCCTATAATTCACCCCTCCACTTT
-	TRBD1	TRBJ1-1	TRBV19	CASSLQGTYTEAFF	TGTGCCAGTAGTCTACAGGGGACGTACACTGAAGCTTTCTTT
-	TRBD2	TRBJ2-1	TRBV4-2	CASSQVLTGLAGEGSLVNEQFF	TGTGCCAGCAGCCAGGTGTTGACGGGACTAGCGGGAGAGGGGTCCTTAGTTAATGAGCAGTTCTTC
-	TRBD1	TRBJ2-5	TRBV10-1	CASSPGQGRYEQHF	TGCGCCAGCAGTCCGGGACAGGGGCGGTACGAGCAGCACTTC
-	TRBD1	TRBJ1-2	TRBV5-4	CASSPRQGDYGYTF	TGTGCCAGCAGCCCCCGACAGGGAGACTATGGCTACACCTTC
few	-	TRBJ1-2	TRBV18	CASSPSTVYGYTF	TGTGCCAGCTCACCTTCCACAGTTTATGGCTACACCTTC
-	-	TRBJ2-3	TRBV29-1	CSVELGRGTDTQYF	TGCAGCGTTGAATTGGGCAGGGGCACAGATACGCAGTATTTT
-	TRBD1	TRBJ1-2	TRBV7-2	CASSSRDRARGGYTF	TGTGCCAGCAGCTCGAGGGACAGGGCGAGGGGAGGCTACACCTTC
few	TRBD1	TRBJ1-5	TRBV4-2	CASSQDLGGGNQPQHF	TGTGCCAGCAGCCAAGATCTAGGGGGCGGGAATCAGCCCCAGCATTTT
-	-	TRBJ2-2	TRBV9	CASSQGSAGELFF	TGTGCCAGCAGCCAGGGGTCCGCCGGGGAGCTGTTTTTT
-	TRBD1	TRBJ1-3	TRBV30	CAWSRTGGNTIYF	TGTGCCTGGTCTAGGACAGGGGGAAACACCATATATTTT
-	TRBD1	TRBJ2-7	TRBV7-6	CASSLATGDPLYEQYF	TGTGCCAGCAGCTTAGCCACAGGGGATCCGCTCTACGAGCAGTACTTC
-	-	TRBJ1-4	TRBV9	CASSVGGGTVTNEKLFF	TGTGCCAGCAGCGTAGGAGGTGGTACGGTGACTAATGAAAAACTGTTTTTT
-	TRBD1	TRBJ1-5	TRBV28	CASRQGQGSTTQHF	TGTGCCAGCAGGCAGGGACAGGGGTCAACGACCCAGCATTTT
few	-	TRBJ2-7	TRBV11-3	CASSHQRESEQYF	TGTGCCAGCAGCCACCAACGGGAATCGGAGCAGTACTTC
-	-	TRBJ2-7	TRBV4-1	CASSPSTGRSYEQYF	TGCGCCAGCAGCCCTTCAACAGGGCGTTCCTACGAGCAGTACTTC
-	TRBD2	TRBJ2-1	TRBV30	CAWETGLGYNEQFF	TGTGCCTGGGAGACGGGACTAGGCTACAATGAGCAGTTCTTC
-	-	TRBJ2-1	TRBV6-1	CASSGHSGEQFF	TGTGCCAGCAGTGGACACTCGGGGGAGCAGTTCTTC